The clone carrying this T cell receptor (beta chain) has ten or more counts. The target antigen is unknown. The CDR3 loop spans 15 amino acids. Germline CDR1 is MNHEY and CDR2 is SMNVEV (reference sequence). V lost 4 bases and J lost 6, with 18 bases in between. The sample originates from a study of neurological immune-mediated disorders. Study-wide findings and caveats: The study found no CDR3 amino acid sequences shared by expanded clones across subjects, suggesting private repertoires in all groups.

Volunteers from a blood bank in Maryland, USA, made up the healthy controls. The unsorted libraries originated from 2 million PBMCs that had been stored at -80 C. The authors made cDNA by 5'RACE with 10-nucleotide random UMIs. TCRdb redid the calling of the 5' RACE reads with MiXCR, one entry per CDR3 protein. This sample carries fewer than 30,000 distinct CDR3 sequences, roughly 7% of them seen once, and the ten largest clones take approximately 4.3%. The chain combines TRBV27 with TRBJ1-1; perhaps TRBD1 as D (5 bases). This clonotype was sampled from a woman aged 35 to 49 in good health. The material sequenced was PBMCs. The CDR3 DNA follows: TGTGCCAGCAGTTGGGGCCTCGATGGGAAGCCTGAAGCTTTCTTT. Protein product: CASSWGLDGKPEAFF.